Listed below are T cell receptor beta chains from one sample, sequenced in a study of cytomegalovirus exposure and HLA in healthy donors. The data were produced by immunoSEQ multiplex PCR, yet TCRdb's version contains in-frame clones alone and is incomplete. The sample records approximately 110,000 clones, about 69% being singletons. Material for sequencing was PBMCs. These receptors were collected from a man aged 35-49 years in good health and CMV-seronegative. CDR3s include the opening cysteine and the closing phenylalanine or tryptophan. The D gene is left open where the match is weak. Clone size, where shown, is once, few, many, or a class for clones that have expanded.

J gene: TRBJ1-3; clone size: -; V gene: TRBV10-2; D gene: -; CDR3 DNA: TGCGCCACCGCAGGCCGCTCTGGAAACACCATATATTTT; CDR3 protein: CATAGRSGNTIYF
J gene: TRBJ2-1; clone size: -; V gene: TRBV11-2; D gene: -; CDR3 DNA: TGTGCCAGCAGCTTTTTAGGGACTCCTTTTTACAATGAGCAGTTCTTC; CDR3 protein: CASSFLGTPFYNEQFF
J gene: TRBJ1-3; clone size: -; V gene: TRBV6-1; D gene: -; CDR3 DNA: TGTGCCAGCAGGTCGGACTTAAGTGGTGGAAACACCATATATTTT; CDR3 protein: CASRSDLSGGNTIYF
J gene: TRBJ1-2; clone size: -; V gene: TRBV2; D gene: -; CDR3 DNA: TGTGCCAGCAGTACAGGGTATGGCTACACCTTC; CDR3 protein: CASSTGYGYTF
J gene: TRBJ1-2; clone size: -; V gene: TRBV29-1; D gene: TRBD1; CDR3 DNA: TGCAGCGTTGACAGTCTTGGACAGGGGGCGATCGGCTACACCTTC; CDR3 protein: CSVDSLGQGAIGYTF
J gene: TRBJ2-7; clone size: -; V gene: TRBV4-1; D gene: TRBD1; CDR3 DNA: TGCGCCAGCAGCCATGGCCGGGACAGTTTCTACGAGCAGTACTTC; CDR3 protein: CASSHGRDSFYEQYF
J gene: TRBJ2-3; clone size: -; V gene: TRBV29-1; D gene: TRBD2; CDR3 DNA: TGCCTAGCGGGGGACCGCACAGATACGCAGTATTTT; CDR3 protein: CLAGDRTDTQYF
J gene: TRBJ1-2; clone size: -; V gene: TRBV19; D gene: -; CDR3 DNA: TGTGCCAGTAGTTTACAGCCAGTAGGATCGTATGGCTACACCTTC; CDR3 protein: CASSLQPVGSYGYTF
J gene: TRBJ1-2; clone size: -; V gene: TRBV5-6; D gene: -; CDR3 DNA: TGTGCCAGCAGCCCCGGGGGTGTCTTCGATGGCTACACCTTC; CDR3 protein: CASSPGGVFDGYTF
J gene: TRBJ1-3; clone size: -; V gene: TRBV4-3; D gene: -; CDR3 DNA: TGCGCCAGCAGCCAAGGATCACACTCTGGAAACACCATATATTTT; CDR3 protein: CASSQGSHSGNTIYF
J gene: TRBJ2-7; clone size: -; V gene: TRBV7-9; D gene: TRBD2; CDR3 DNA: TGTGCCAGCAGCCCCCCGCCGGGACTAGCGGGCTACGAGCAGTACTTC; CDR3 protein: CASSPPPGLAGYEQYF
J gene: TRBJ1-2; clone size: few; V gene: TRBV18; D gene: -; CDR3 DNA: TGTGCCAGCTCACCCGAGGTAGCTAACTATGGCTACACCTTC; CDR3 protein: CASSPEVANYGYTF
J gene: TRBJ2-7; clone size: -; V gene: TRBV6-5; D gene: -; CDR3 DNA: TGTGCCAGCAGTTACCAGCCGGGTGGGAGCCTCAACGAGCAGTACTTC; CDR3 protein: CASSYQPGGSLNEQYF
J gene: TRBJ1-5; clone size: -; V gene: TRBV27; D gene: TRBD1; CDR3 DNA: TGTGCCAGCAGTTCGGACAGGGTGGCTCAGCCCCAGCATTTT; CDR3 protein: CASSSDRVAQPQHF
J gene: TRBJ1-1; clone size: -; V gene: TRBV11-3; D gene: -; CDR3 DNA: TGTGCCAGCAGCTTAGATACGGGGAACACTGAAGCTTTCTTT; CDR3 protein: CASSLDTGNTEAFF
J gene: TRBJ2-7; clone size: -; V gene: TRBV5-1; D gene: TRBD1; CDR3 DNA: TGCGCCAGCAGCTTGGAGCTAGGGGGCCGCTACGAGCAGTACTTC; CDR3 protein: CASSLELGGRYEQYF
J gene: TRBJ1-4; clone size: -; V gene: TRBV7-9; D gene: -; CDR3 DNA: TGTGCCAGCAGCCCATCTTCGAGAGGCGAAAAACTGTTTTTT; CDR3 protein: CASSPSSRGEKLFF
J gene: TRBJ1-5; clone size: -; V gene: TRBV4-1; D gene: -; CDR3 DNA: TGCGCCAGCAGCCAGCCAAGGAGAGGGCCCAATCAGCCCCAGCATTTT; CDR3 protein: CASSQPRRGPNQPQHF